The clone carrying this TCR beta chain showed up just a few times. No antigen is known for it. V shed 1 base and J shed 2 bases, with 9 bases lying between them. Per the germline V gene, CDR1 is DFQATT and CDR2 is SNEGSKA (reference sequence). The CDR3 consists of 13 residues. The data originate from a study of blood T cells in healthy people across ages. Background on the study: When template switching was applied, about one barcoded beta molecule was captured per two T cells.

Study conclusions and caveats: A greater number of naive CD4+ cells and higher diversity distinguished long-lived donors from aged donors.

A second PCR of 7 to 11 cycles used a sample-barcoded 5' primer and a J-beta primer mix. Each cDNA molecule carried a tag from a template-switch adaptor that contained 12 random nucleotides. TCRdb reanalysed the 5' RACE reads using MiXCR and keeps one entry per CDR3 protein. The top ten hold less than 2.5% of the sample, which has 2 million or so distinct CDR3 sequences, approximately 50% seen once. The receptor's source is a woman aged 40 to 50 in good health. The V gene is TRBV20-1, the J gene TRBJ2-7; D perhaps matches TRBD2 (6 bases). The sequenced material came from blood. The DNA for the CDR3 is TGCAGTGCTAGAGCTGGAGGGACCTACGAGCAGTACTTC. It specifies CSARAGGTYEQYF.